This record concerns one TCR beta chain sequence. All of the isolated RNA was reverse transcribed, so expressed TCRB transcripts were sequenced. TCRdb's copy holds only in-frame clones and misses some; the assay was immunoSEQ multiplex PCR. The data show over 700,000 clones, 15% to 20% seen once. This specimen belongs to a study of beta chain features in type 1 diabetes. The receptor was derived from a woman in her late teens or twenties in good health. Sequenced sample: naive CD4+ T cells from blood.

Written as DNA, the CDR3 is TGTGCCAGCAGTCTAGCGGGATATGAGCAGTTCTTC. Translation: CASSLAGYEQFF. The V call is TRBV2, the J call TRBJ2-1; 9 bases line up with TRBD2. The CDR3 sequence is 12 residues long. From germline, CDR1 is SNHLY and CDR2 FYNNEI. After removal of 5 bases from V and 8 bases from J, the junction contained 1 base not matched to a gene.